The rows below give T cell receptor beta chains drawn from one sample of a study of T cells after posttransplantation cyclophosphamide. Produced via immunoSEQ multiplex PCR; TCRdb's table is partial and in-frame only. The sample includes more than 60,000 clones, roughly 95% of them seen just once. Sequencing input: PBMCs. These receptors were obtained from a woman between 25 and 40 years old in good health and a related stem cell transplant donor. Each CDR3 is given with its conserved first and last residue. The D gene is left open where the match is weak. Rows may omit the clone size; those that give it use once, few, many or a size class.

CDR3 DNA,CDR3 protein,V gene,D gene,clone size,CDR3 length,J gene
TGCGCCAGCAGCCCGGGACCTCCTGCCACTGAAGCTTTCTTT,CASSPGPPATEAFF,TRBV4-1,.,.,14,TRBJ1-1
TGTGCCAGCAGCCCAGGGGACAGCAACTACGAGCAGTACTTC,CASSPGDSNYEQYF,TRBV7-8,TRBD1,.,14,TRBJ2-7
TGTGCCAGCAGCTTGGAGGCAGGGGTAGGCGAAAAACTGTTTTTT,CASSLEAGVGEKLFF,TRBV5-4,.,.,15,TRBJ1-4
TGTGCCAGCAGCCACGCCAAGAGCAGGGAACTAAGCTATGGCTACACCTTC,CASSHAKSRELSYGYTF,TRBV4-2,.,.,17,TRBJ1-2
TGTGCCAGTAGTGATGGCCAGGCAGCAGATACGCAGTATTTT,CASSDGQAADTQYF,TRBV19,.,.,14,TRBJ2-3
TGCGCCAGCAGTCAAGGGTACCGGGACAAAGGGACTGAAGCTTTCTTT,CASSQGYRDKGTEAFF,TRBV4-3,.,once,16,TRBJ1-1
TGTGCCAGCAGTTTTGGGGGGAACACTGAAGCTTTCTTT,CASSFGGNTEAFF,TRBV27,.,.,13,TRBJ1-1
TGTGCCAGCGGTGGACAGGTCCCTGGCTACACCTTC,CASGGQVPGYTF,TRBV27,TRBD1,.,12,TRBJ1-2
TGTGCCAGCAGTTCGGTCGGCGGGGCAATAAGCACAGATACGCAGTATTTT,CASSSVGGAISTDTQYF,TRBV27,.,few,17,TRBJ2-3
TGCGCCAGCAGCCAAGTCGCGGACATCGAAGGCTACACCTTC,CASSQVADIEGYTF,TRBV4-1,.,.,14,TRBJ1-2
TGTGCTAGTGGTTTGGCAAGTGGCTACACCTTC,CASGLASGYTF,TRBV12-5,.,.,11,TRBJ1-2
TGTGCCAGCAGCTTAGAAATCGGGGAGCTGTTTTTT,CASSLEIGELFF,TRBV7-2,.,.,12,TRBJ2-2
TGTGCCAGCAGCCGGGAACTTAAAACAGAAGCTTTCTTT,CASSRELKTEAFF,TRBV4-2,.,.,13,TRBJ1-1
TGTGCCAGCAGCTTGGGACGGATCTCTGGAAACACCATATATTTT,CASSLGRISGNTIYF,TRBV5-6,.,.,15,TRBJ1-3
TGTGCCAGCAGCTTAGCGCCAGTCGCGGGCTACGAGCAGTACTTC,CASSLAPVAGYEQYF,TRBV11-1,.,.,15,TRBJ2-7
TGTGCCAGTAGTGTGGGGATGGACACTGAAGCTTTCTTT,CASSVGMDTEAFF,TRBV19,.,.,13,TRBJ1-1
TGTGCCAGCAGTCCGCGACAGGGGAGGACTGAAGCTTTCTTT,CASSPRQGRTEAFF,TRBV6-5,TRBD1,.,14,TRBJ1-1
TGTGCCAGCAGCGGACAGGAATTTGAAAAACTGTTTTTT,CASSGQEFEKLFF,TRBV6-1,TRBD1,.,13,TRBJ1-4
TGTGCCAGCTCACCCGACAGTGTTGGCACTGAAGCTTTCTTT,CASSPDSVGTEAFF,TRBV18,.,.,14,TRBJ1-1
TGTGCCAGTCAAGACAGGGCGGACACTGAAGCTTTCTTT,CASQDRADTEAFF,TRBV7-9,TRBD1,.,13,TRBJ1-1
TGTGCCAGCAGCTTAGTATCGGGGGGAAGAAGCACAGATACGCAGTATTTT,CASSLVSGGRSTDTQYF,TRBV7-2,TRBD2,.,17,TRBJ2-3
TGTGCCAGCAAATTAAAGGGACTGAACACCGGGGAGCTGTTTTTT,CASKLKGLNTGELFF,TRBV2,.,.,15,TRBJ2-2
TGCGCCAGCAGCTTGGGGCCCCAAGAGACCCAGTACTTC,CASSLGPQETQYF,TRBV5-1,.,.,13,TRBJ2-5